The 14 T cell receptor beta chains given below trace back to one sample, sequenced in a study of blood T cell repertoires in COVID-19. Some clones are missing from TCRdb's copy, which holds only in-frame ones; the method was immunoSEQ multiplex PCR. The sample has hundreds of thousands of clones, around 82% seen once. The sample was PBMCs or T cells enriched from blood (not recorded which). The origin of the receptors is a man younger than 45 with acute COVID-19.

The V gene is TRBV12-3 or TRBV12-4, the J gene TRBJ2-3; the D gene is possibly TRBD1 (6 bases). This CDR3 is 12 amino acids long. V shed 6 bases and J shed 5 bases, with 9 bases lying between them. The CDR3 DNA follows: TGTGCCAGCAGCCCACAGGGAGATACGCAGTATTTT. It specifies CASSPQGDTQYF.

V usage is TRBV3-1 (or the pseudogene TRBV3-2) and J usage is TRBJ2-1, with 11 bases identical to TRBD2. V gave up 1 base and J gave up 5 bases; unmatched junction bases: 4. Looked up from germline, CDR1 is LGHDT and CDR2 is YNNKEL (reference sequence). The CDR3 consists of 16 residues. CDR3 in DNA: TGTGCCAGCAGCCAAGGATTGACTAGCGGGAACAATGAGCAGTTCTTC. Its translation: CASSQGLTSGNNEQFF.

This chain connects TRBV6-5 to TRBJ2-2; the D is unclear. The CDR3 length is 14 residues. V lost 6 bases, J lost 1 base, and 9 bases lay in between. Germline V gene lookup returns CDR1 MNHEY and CDR2 SVGAGI. The CDR3, as DNA: TGTGCCAGCAGAAGGCAGGAGAACACCGGGGAGCTGTTTTTT. This translates into CASRRQENTGELFF.

This rearrangement joins TRBV6-6 to TRBJ2-6; 10 bases line up with TRBD1. This CDR3 is 18 amino acids long. With V trimmed by 5 bases and J by 1 base, 8 bases remained unmatched. Germline lookup yields CDR1 MNHNY and CDR2 SVGAGI (reference sequence). The DNA of the CDR3 is TGTGCCAGCAGTGGATCCGGGACAGGGGTGTCTGGGGCCAACGTCCTGACTTTC. It is translated as CASSGSGTGVSGANVLTF.

The CDR3, as DNA: TGTGCCAGCAGTGAAACAGGGGCTAGCTCCTACGAGCAGTACTTC. Translating it yields CASSETGASSYEQYF. The V and J genes are TRBV6-1 and TRBJ2-7; 7 bases match TRBD1. The length of the CDR3 is 15 residues. Trimming cost V 2 bases and J 0 bases; bases outside gene matches: 4. Germline loops: CDR1 MNHNS, CDR2 SASEGT.

The chain couples TRBV11-2 to TRBJ2-1; tentatively, D is TRBD1 (6 bases). The germline V gene has CDR1 SGHAT and CDR2 FQNNGV. V lost 1 base to trimming and J lost 2 bases, with 9 bases between them. The CDR3 has 15 amino acids. CDR3 sequence (DNA): TGTGCCAGCAGCTTAGGAGGGACAACCTACAATGAGCAGTTCTTC. It encodes CASSLGGTTYNEQFF.

The J gene is TRBJ2-3, the V gene TRBV19, with TRBD2 identical over 10 bases. The CDR3 loop spans 18 amino acids. V lost 5 bases, J lost 4 bases, and 15 bases stayed unmatched. Germline V gene lookup returns CDR1 LNHDA and CDR2 SQIVND (reference sequence). In nucleotides, the CDR3 is TGTGCCAGTAGTGGCAGCGGGGGGGCCTCCCTCAGCGCAGATACGCAGTATTTT. It specifies CASSGSGGASLSADTQYF.

This chain uses TRBV13 with TRBJ1-3; 8 bases match TRBD1. The germline gives CDR1 PRHDT, CDR2 FYEKMQ (reference sequence). The V and J ends lost 0 bases and 2 bases, in that order; junction bases with no gene match: 0. This CDR3 has 15 residues. CDR3 DNA sequence: TGTGCCAGCAGCTTAGGACAGGGGGCTGGAAACACCATATATTTT. It specifies CASSLGQGAGNTIYF. Combining the CDR3 with reference TRBV13 and TRBJ1-3 gives the whole variable domain AAGVIQSPRHLIKEKRETATLKCYPIPRHDTVYWYQQGPGQDPQFLISFYEKMQSDKGSIPDRFSAQQFSDYHSELNMSSLELGDSALYFCASSLGQGAGNTIYFGEGSWLTVV.

This clone was counted between two and nine times. This chain links TRBV10-3 with TRBJ1-4, with 9 nucleotides matching TRBD1. Germline CDR1 and CDR2: ENHRY and SYGVKD. The CDR3 spans 14 residues. V shed 3 bases, J shed 5 bases, and the junction held 1 base outside the gene matches. CDR3 nucleotides: TGTGCCATCAGTGACGGACAGGGGAATGAAAAACTGTTTTTT. It codes for CAISDGQGNEKLFF.

V and J are TRBV7-3 and TRBJ2-7; 14 nucleotides agree with TRBD2. Germline V gene sequence: CDR1 SGHTA, CDR2 FQGTGA. V lost 1 base and J lost 5; bases outside the gene matches: 7. This CDR3 contains 17 residues. The CDR3 loop is CASSLRSGTSGGNEQYF. The CDR3 DNA follows: TGTGCCAGCAGCTTAAGAAGTGGGACTAGCGGGGGAAACGAGCAGTACTTC.

The chain links TRBV9 to TRBJ2-5; TRBD2 matches 12 bases. Germline CDR1 and CDR2: SGDLS and YYNGEE. Trimming cost V 3 bases and J 4 bases; bases outside gene matches: 7. The CDR3 is 16 amino acids. The CDR3 sequence: CASSGSSGGAGETQYF. In DNA, the CDR3 is TGTGCCAGCAGCGGATCTAGCGGGGGGGCGGGAGAGACCCAGTACTTC.

CDR3 sequence (DNA): TGTGCCAGCAGCTTGGCCCGAGGACTTAACACCGGGGAGCTGTTTTTT. Translating it yields CASSLARGLNTGELFF. The chain is built from TRBV5-4 and TRBJ2-2, with D tentatively TRBD2 (5 bases). CDR3 size: 16 residues. Trimming cost V 0 bases and J 2 bases, with 11 bases left between them. Germline V gene sequence: CDR1 SGHNT, CDR2 YYREEE (reference sequence).

The V and J genes are TRBV19 and TRBJ2-1, with 8 bases that match TRBD1. Germline V gene sequence: CDR1 LNHDA, CDR2 SQIVND (reference sequence). V gave up 6 bases and J gave up 6 bases; unmatched junction bases: 7. The CDR3 length is 14 residues. CDR3 nucleotides: TGTGCCAGTAGCACGACAGGGGTATTCAATGAGCAGTTCTTC. Protein sequence: CASSTTGVFNEQFF.

The chain uses TRBV29-1 and TRBJ2-7; 7 nucleotides align to TRBD1. This CDR3 has 10 residues. Germline V lookup: CDR1 SQVTM, CDR2 ANQGSEA. V lost 7 bases, J lost 5 bases, and 2 bases stayed unmatched. This CDR3 reads CSGGQDEQYF. CDR3 nucleotides: TGCAGCGGTGGACAGGACGAGCAGTACTTC.